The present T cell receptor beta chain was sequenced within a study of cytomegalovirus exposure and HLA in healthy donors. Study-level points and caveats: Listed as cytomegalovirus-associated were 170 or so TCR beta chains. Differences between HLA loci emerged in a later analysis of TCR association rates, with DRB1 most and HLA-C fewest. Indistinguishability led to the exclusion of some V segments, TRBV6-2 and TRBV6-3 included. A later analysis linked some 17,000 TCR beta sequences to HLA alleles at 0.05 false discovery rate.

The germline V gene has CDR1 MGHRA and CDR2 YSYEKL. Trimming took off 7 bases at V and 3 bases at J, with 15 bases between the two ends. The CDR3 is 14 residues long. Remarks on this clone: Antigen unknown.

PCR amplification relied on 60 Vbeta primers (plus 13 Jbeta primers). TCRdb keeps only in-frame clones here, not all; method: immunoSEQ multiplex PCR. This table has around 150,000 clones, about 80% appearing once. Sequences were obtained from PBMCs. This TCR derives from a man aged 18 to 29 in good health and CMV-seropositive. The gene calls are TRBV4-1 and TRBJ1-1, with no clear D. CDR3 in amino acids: CASTIGYGDTEAFF. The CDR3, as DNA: TGCGCCAGCACCATCGGTTACGGGGACACTGAAGCTTTCTTT.